One and the same sample provided the 21 T cell receptor beta chains below, sequenced in a study of cytomegalovirus exposure and HLA in healthy donors. The PCR ran on 60 Vbeta and 13 Jbeta primers. Clones were read by immunoSEQ multiplex PCR, and TCRdb kept only the in-frame ones, dropping some. In the table there are about 160,000 clones, around 85% of which are singletons. Sequenced material: PBMCs. These receptors all come from a man in his fifties in good health and CMV-seropositive.

The chain carries TRBV6-5 and TRBJ2-5; perhaps TRBD1 as D (6 bases). This CDR3 has 13 residues. Trimming took off 7 bases at V and 2 bases at J, with 11 bases between the two ends. Germline values: CDR1 MNHEY, CDR2 SVGAGI. CDR3 in DNA: TGTGCCAGCAACCCAGGGGCTCAAGAGACCCAGTACTTC. Translated, it gives CASNPGAQETQYF.

This clone was observed once. The chain uses TRBV11-1 and TRBJ2-3, with 8 bases identical to TRBD1. Germline V gene data show CDR1 as SGHAT and CDR2 as FQDESV (reference sequence). The CDR3 runs 15 residues. Trimming cost V 1 base and J 4 bases; bases outside gene matches: 4. CDR3 residues: CASSLGPTGADTQYF. The CDR3 nucleotides read TGTGCCAGCAGCTTAGGGCCGACAGGGGCAGATACGCAGTATTTT.

The rearrangement joins TRBV5-1 to TRBJ2-5; TRBD2 aligns across 13 bases. The CDR3 runs to 16 residues. The germline V gene encodes CDR1 SGHRS and CDR2 YFSETQ. V shed 3 bases and J 3 bases; nucleotides not matched to a gene: 5. The CDR3 DNA follows: TGCGCCAGCAGCTCTGGACTAGCGGGAGTTGAAGAGACCCAGTACTTC. Its protein is CASSSGLAGVEETQYF. Full variable domain (outside the CDR3, taken from reference TRBV5-1 and TRBJ2-5): KAGVTQTPRYLIKTRGQQVTLSCSPISGHRSVSWYQQTPGQGLQFLFEYFSETQRNKGNFPGRFSGRQFSNSRSEMNVSTLELGDSALYLCASSSGLAGVEETQYFGPGTRLLVL.

V is TRBV6-5 and J is TRBJ1-1; D unresolved. V was clipped by 0 bases and J by 4 bases, with 15 bases between them. The CDR3 runs 16 residues. Germline lookup yields CDR1 MNHEY and CDR2 SVGAGI. Written as DNA, the CDR3 is TGTGCCAGCAGTTACTCGAGACTGGCGGCGGGCACTGAAGCTTTCTTT. Protein product: CASSYSRLAAGTEAFF.

This rearrangement joins TRBV28 to TRBJ2-7; no clear D gene. CDR3 size: 11 residues. CDR1 is MDHEN and CDR2 is SYDVKM in the germline V gene. The germline V and J ends were trimmed by 6 bases and 7 bases, with 10 bases remaining between them. The CDR3: CASRVSREQYF. The CDR3 nucleotides are TGTGCCAGCAGGGTGTCGAGGGAGCAGTACTTC.

The chain is built from TRBV5-6 and TRBJ1-6, with 11 positions matching TRBD1. Germline CDR1 SGHDT, CDR2 YYEEEE. Losses at the gene ends were 6 bases for V and 7 bases for J; bases not matched to a gene: 9. This CDR3 contains 16 residues. CDR3: CASTNWGQGENSPLHF. The CDR3 nucleotides read TGTGCCAGCACCAACTGGGGACAGGGGGAGAATTCACCCCTCCACTTT.

This clone has just one count. The J gene is TRBJ1-1, the V gene TRBV28; no clear D gene. Looked up from germline, CDR1 is MDHEN and CDR2 is SYDVKM. This CDR3 region has 14 residues. The V and J ends lost 2 bases and 6 bases respectively, with 13 bases between them. The CDR3 loop is CASSLGRRVAEAFF. The CDR3 DNA is TGTGCCAGCAGTTTAGGTCGGCGGGTGGCTGAAGCTTTCTTT.

V is TRBV6-1 and J is TRBJ1-5, with 7 bases identical to TRBD1. The V and J ends lost 11 bases and 4 bases, in that order; junction bases with no gene match: 14. The CDR3 is made up of 15 amino acids. Germline lookup yields CDR1 MNHNS and CDR2 SASEGT. The CDR3 DNA sequence: TGTGCCGTTCTCCCCTGGACAGGCCTGAATCAGCCCCAGCATTTT. Protein sequence: CAVLPWTGLNQPQHF.

The gene calls are TRBV6-4 and TRBJ2-5, with 9 bases identical to TRBD1. The CDR3 sequence is 13 residues long. Germline loops: CDR1 MRHNA, CDR2 SNTAGT. J was trimmed by 5 bases and V by 4 bases; bases with no gene match: 2. CDR3 bases: TGTGCCAGCAGTGCCGGACAGGGGGAGACCCAGTACTTC. Its protein product is CASSAGQGETQYF.

The chain uses TRBV4-1 and TRBJ2-4; D possibly corresponds to TRBD2 (5 bases). Germline values: CDR1 MGHRA, CDR2 YSYEKL. This CDR3 has 16 residues. Trimming pared 3 bases from V and 0 bases from J, leaving 12 bases between. The CDR3 DNA sequence: TGCGCCAGCAGCCAGGAGGCCTTACTAGCCAAAAACATTCAGTACTTC. Translation gives CASSQEALLAKNIQYF.

This sequence joins TRBV14 and TRBJ2-7; 15 nucleotides line up with TRBD2. The CDR3 is 16 residues long. Germline V gives CDR1 SGHDN, CDR2 FVKESK. V lost 0 bases, J lost 9 bases, and 6 bases stayed unmatched. The chain's CDR3 is CASSQDSGLAGGRQYF. CDR3 nucleotides: TGTGCCAGCAGCCAAGATTCGGGACTAGCGGGAGGACGGCAGTACTTC.

V and J are TRBV28 and TRBJ2-3, with TRBD2 matching 9 bases. The J segment lost 2 bases and the V segment lost 2 bases, leaving 8 bases of the junction unmatched. This CDR3 comprises 17 residues. The germline CDR1 and CDR2 sequences are MDHEN and SYDVKM. CDR3 DNA sequence: TGTGCCAGCAGTTTAAAACGACTAGCGGATCCCACAGATACGCAGTATTTT. Amino acids: CASSLKRLADPTDTQYF.

V and J are TRBV25-1 and TRBJ2-3; a weak D match, TRBD1 (6 bases). V was cut by 11 bases and J by 4 bases, with 13 bases left in between. Germline V gene lookup returns CDR1 MGHDK and CDR2 SYGVNS. CDR3 length: 12 residues. CDR3 DNA: TGTGCCGTTGCAGGGGTGTCAGATACGCAGTATTTT. Translation gives CAVAGVSDTQYF.

This clone was seen more than once but under ten times. This chain links TRBV6-5 with TRBJ2-1; D call uncertain. CDR3 length: 15 residues. Germline-derived CDR1 and CDR2 are MNHEY and SVGAGI. V was cut by 2 bases and J by 11 bases, with 19 bases left in between. CDR3 coding DNA: TGTGCCAGCAGTTACGACCGCAGGTTCGAATCTCAGCAGTTCTTC. Translated, it gives CASSYDRRFESQQFF.

The count of this clone is one. The chain links TRBV5-1 to TRBJ2-3; the D gene is possibly TRBD1 (5 bases). The germline CDR1 and CDR2 sequences are SGHRS and YFSETQ. The CDR3 covers 13 residues. V lost 2 bases and J 6 bases, leaving 10 bases between the germline ends. CDR3 in DNA: TGCGCCAGCAGCTTTTTGGGGCCGGATACGCAGTATTTT. This translates into CASSFLGPDTQYF.

This clone appeared a single time. The J gene is TRBJ2-7, the V gene TRBV29-1, with TRBD1 matching 10 bases. CDR3 length: 13 residues. Trimming removed 4 bases from V and 4 bases from J; junction bases left unmatched: 4. CDR1 and CDR2 (germline): SQVTM, ANQGSEA. CDR3 in DNA: TGCAGCGTTGGGGACAGGGGACTTTACGAGCAGTACTTC. It codes for CSVGDRGLYEQYF.

The genes are TRBV19 and TRBJ2-1; D perhaps matches TRBD1 (5 bases). The CDR3 runs to 14 residues. The V end lost 4 bases, the J end lost 9 bases, and 16 bases lay between the germline ends. CDR1 is LNHDA and CDR2 is SQIVND in the germline V gene (reference sequence). The CDR3 sequence: CASSKGREDGEQFF. The CDR3, as DNA: TGTGCCAGTAGTAAGGGCAGGGAAGATGGTGAGCAGTTCTTC.

The chain is built from TRBV19 and TRBJ1-1, with D perhaps TRBD1 (5 bases). Trimming took 3 bases from V and 1 from J, leaving 12 bases between them. There are 15 residues in the CDR3. Germline CDR1 reads LNHDA; CDR2 reads SQIVND (reference sequence). CDR3 sequence (DNA): TGTGCCAGTAGTATTCCGGGGGAAACGAACACTGAAGCTTTCTTT. Translated: CASSIPGETNTEAFF.

The gene calls are TRBV27 and TRBJ2-7; D may be TRBD2 (5 bases). This CDR3 region has 14 residues. Deletions cut 5 bases from V and 2 bases from J, with 13 bases between. Germline assignment: CDR1 MNHEY and CDR2 SMNVEV (reference sequence). CDR3 sequence reads: CASSPRIGTYEQYF. CDR3 in DNA: TGTGCCAGCAGTCCCCGAATCGGGACCTACGAGCAGTACTTC.

V gene TRBV6-5 combines with J gene TRBJ2-1; a weak D match, TRBD2 (8 bases). V shed 9 bases and J shed 4 bases, with 19 bases lying between them. The CDR3 is 15 residues long. The germline V gene has CDR1 MNHEY and CDR2 SVGAGI. In DNA form, the CDR3 reads TGTGCCAGTAAGGGGGCGGGGGGCCTTTACAATGAGCAGTTCTTC. This gives the protein CASKGAGGLYNEQFF.

In this sample, this clone turned up once. This chain connects TRBV30 to TRBJ2-1, with unresolved D. Trimming shortened V by 0 bases and J by 8 bases, and 5 bases separated the two germline ends. CDR1 GTSNPN and CDR2 SVGIG come from the germline V gene (reference sequence). The CDR3 has 11 residues. The CDR3 protein is CAWSVAYEQFF. For the CDR3, the DNA is TGTGCCTGGAGTGTAGCGTATGAGCAGTTCTTC.